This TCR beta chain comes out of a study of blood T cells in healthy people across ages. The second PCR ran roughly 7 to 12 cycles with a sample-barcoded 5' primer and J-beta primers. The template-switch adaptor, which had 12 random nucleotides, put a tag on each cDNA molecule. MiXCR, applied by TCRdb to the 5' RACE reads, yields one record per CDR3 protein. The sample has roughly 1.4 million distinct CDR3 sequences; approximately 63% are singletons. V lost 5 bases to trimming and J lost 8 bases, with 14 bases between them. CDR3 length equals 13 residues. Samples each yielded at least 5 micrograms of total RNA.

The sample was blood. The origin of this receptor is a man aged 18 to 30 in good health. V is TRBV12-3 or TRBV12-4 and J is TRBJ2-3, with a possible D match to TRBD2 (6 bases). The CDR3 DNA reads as TGTGCCAGCAGTGTAGTTCGGGGAGGTACGCAGTATTTT. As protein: CASSVVRGGTQYF.